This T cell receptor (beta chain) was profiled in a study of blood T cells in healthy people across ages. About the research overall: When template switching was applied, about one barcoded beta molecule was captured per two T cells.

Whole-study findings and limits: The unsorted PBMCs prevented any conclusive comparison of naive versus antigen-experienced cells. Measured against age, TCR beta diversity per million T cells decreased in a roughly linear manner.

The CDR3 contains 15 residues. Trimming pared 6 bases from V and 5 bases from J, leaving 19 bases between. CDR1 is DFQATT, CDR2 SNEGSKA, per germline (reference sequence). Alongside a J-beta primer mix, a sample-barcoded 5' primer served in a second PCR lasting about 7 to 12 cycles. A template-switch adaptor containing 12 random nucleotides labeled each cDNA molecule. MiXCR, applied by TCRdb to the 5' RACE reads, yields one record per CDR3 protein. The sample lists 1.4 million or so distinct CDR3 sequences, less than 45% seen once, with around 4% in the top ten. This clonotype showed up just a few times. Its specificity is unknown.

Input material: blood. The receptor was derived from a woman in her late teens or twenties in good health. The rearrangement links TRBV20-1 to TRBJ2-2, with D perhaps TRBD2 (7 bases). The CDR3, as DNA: TGCAGTGCCGCGGCGGGGGCCCTGGGTACCGGGGAGCTGTTTTTT. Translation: CSAAAGALGTGELFF.